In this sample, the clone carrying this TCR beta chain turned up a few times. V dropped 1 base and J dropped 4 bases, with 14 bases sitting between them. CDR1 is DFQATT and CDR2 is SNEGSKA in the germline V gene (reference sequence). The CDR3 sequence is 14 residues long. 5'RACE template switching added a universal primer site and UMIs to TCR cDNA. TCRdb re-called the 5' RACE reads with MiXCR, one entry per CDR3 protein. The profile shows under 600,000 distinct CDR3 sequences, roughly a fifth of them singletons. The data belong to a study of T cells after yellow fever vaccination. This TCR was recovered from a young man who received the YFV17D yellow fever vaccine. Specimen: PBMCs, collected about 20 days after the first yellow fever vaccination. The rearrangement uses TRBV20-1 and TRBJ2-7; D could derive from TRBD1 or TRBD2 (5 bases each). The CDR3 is CSARGGDLGYEQYV. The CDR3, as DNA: TGCAGTGCTAGAGGAGGGGACCTTGGGTACGAGCAGTACGTC.